These 22 T cell receptor beta chains share one sample of origin, sequenced in a study of brain T cells in children with intractable seizures (dated by TCRdb to the early 2020s). The sample's time point, from its label and the paper: resected brain tissue, or blood drawn just prior to surgery. To prepare the library, the immunoSEQ multiplex PCR assay was applied. TCRdb holds this immuneACCESS table with in-frame rearrangements only. Some clones are missing; in checked studies, unresolved V genes explain under half, and the rest has no known cause. The table for this sample lists 65,000 to 85,000 clones; under 95% of them were counted only once. The top ten clonotypes cover approximately 1.5% of the sample. The input for sequencing was peripheral blood, taken at surgery. Receptors originate from a boy less than two years old with tuberous sclerosis and intractable seizures.

This clone came up a few times. The chain combines TRBV27 with TRBJ1-6; 7 bases are shared with TRBD1. J was trimmed by 8 bases and V by 1 base; bases with no gene match: 8. The germline CDR1 and CDR2 sequences are MNHEY and SMNVEV (reference sequence). The CDR3 has 16 residues. CDR3 DNA sequence: TGTGCCAGCAGTTTATTGGGGCAGGGGGGTGATTCACCCCTCCACTTT. It specifies CASSLLGQGGDSPLHF.

The CDR3 reads CASSSSGDGYTF. The CDR3 DNA reads TGTGCCAGCAGTTCTAGCGGGGATGGCTACACCTTC. The chain has TRBV6-6 and TRBJ1-2; D not resolved. The CDR3 contains 12 residues. Trimming stripped 4 bases from V and 6 bases from J, with 9 bases between. The V gene's germline CDR1 is MNHNY and CDR2 SVGAGI (reference sequence).

J is TRBJ1-5 and V is TRBV10-2, with D unresolved. The CDR3 loop spans 13 amino acids. Looked up from germline, CDR1 is WSHSY and CDR2 is SAAADI. V shed 6 bases and J shed 0 bases, with 6 bases lying between them. CDR3 DNA: TGCGCCAGCAGCGAATATAGCAATCAGCCCCAGCATTTT. Its protein is CASSEYSNQPQHF.

This rearrangement joins TRBV24-1 to TRBJ2-2, with 7 nucleotides matching TRBD2. This CDR3 contains 16 residues. Germline V lookup: CDR1 KGHDR, CDR2 SFDVKD. J was trimmed by 4 bases and V by 3 bases; bases with no gene match: 7. The CDR3 loop reads CATSDRGSWGTGELFF. Written as DNA, the CDR3 is TGTGCCACCAGTGATCGCGGGAGTTGGGGCACCGGGGAGCTGTTTTTT.

The chain has TRBV4-2 and TRBJ1-4, with no clear D. Trimming left V 4 bases short and J 5 bases short, with 20 bases between. The CDR3 loop spans 17 amino acids. Germline CDR1 and CDR2: LGHNA and YNFKEQ. The CDR3 is CASSLWPDGSKNEKLFF. CDR3 nucleotide sequence: TGTGCCAGCAGCCTATGGCCTGATGGCAGTAAAAATGAAAAACTGTTTTTT.

The V call is TRBV3-1 (or the pseudogene TRBV3-2), the J call TRBJ2-3, with TRBD2 matching over 7 bases. The CDR3 sequence is 15 residues long. With V trimmed by 0 bases and J by 5 bases, 5 bases remained unmatched. Germline V gene data show CDR1 as LGHDT and CDR2 as YNNKEL (reference sequence). CDR3 coding DNA: TGTGCCAGCAGCCAAGAGGGACGGGAGGTAGATACGCAGTATTTT. Translating gives CASSQEGREVDTQYF.

The chain uses TRBV11-2 and TRBJ2-3; D is ambiguous. From germline, CDR1 is SGHAT and CDR2 FQNNGV. The CDR3 totals 13 residues. V gave up 6 bases and J gave up 4 bases, with 11 bases separating them. CDR3 amino acids: CASRPNGPDTQYF. The DNA of the CDR3 is TGTGCCAGCAGACCCAACGGTCCAGATACGCAGTATTTT.

The rearrangement links TRBV12-3 or TRBV12-4 to TRBJ2-7; no definite D call. V dropped 3 bases and J dropped 2 bases, with 5 bases sitting between them. This CDR3 contains 12 residues. As DNA, the CDR3 is TGTGCCAGCAGTTTTATTCCCTACGAGCAGTACTTC. Its translation: CASSFIPYEQYF.

The CDR3 nucleotides are TGTGCCAGCAGTTTTCACGACAGGGGGCAGGAGGGCTACACCTTC. Its translation: CASSFHDRGQEGYTF. The V and J genes are TRBV2 and TRBJ1-2, with TRBD1 matching over 10 bases. CDR3 length: 15 residues. Germline loops: CDR1 SNHLY, CDR2 FYNNEI. Trimming cost V 5 bases and J 8 bases; bases outside gene matches: 11.

The gene calls are TRBV12-3 or TRBV12-4 and TRBJ2-2; tentatively, D is TRBD2 (6 bases). V was trimmed by 6 bases and J by 5 bases, leaving 10 bases between them. This CDR3 has 13 residues. CDR3: CASRGGGTGELFF. The CDR3 DNA sequence: TGTGCCAGCAGGGGGGGAGGAACCGGGGAGCTGTTTTTT.

This sequence joins TRBV18 and TRBJ1-2, with D maybe TRBD1 (6 bases). The germline V and J ends were trimmed by 6 bases and 4 bases, with 12 bases remaining between them. Germline-derived CDR1 and CDR2 are KGHSH and LQKENI. The CDR3 spans 13 residues. The CDR3 reads CASSGQTLYGYTF. DNA of the CDR3: TGTGCCAGCTCTGGACAGACCCTCTATGGCTACACCTTC.

The chain links TRBV30 to TRBJ2-6, with no clear D. Germline V gene data show CDR1 as GTSNPN and CDR2 as SVGIG (reference sequence). The CDR3 is made up of 17 amino acids. V lost 3 bases to trimming and J lost 0 bases, with 15 bases between them. The CDR3 protein is CAWRFTLSTSGANVLTF. The CDR3 DNA reads TGTGCCTGGAGGTTTACGCTCTCCACCTCTGGGGCCAACGTCCTGACTTTC.

The chain uses TRBV25-1 and TRBJ2-1; D is unclear. The CDR3 extends over 11 amino acids. The ends were cut back, 5 bases at V and 6 bases at J, with 5 bases in the middle. Per the germline V gene, CDR1 is MGHDK and CDR2 is SYGVNS. DNA for the CDR3: TGTGCCAGCAGTACCCTCAATGAGCAGTTCTTC. It yields the protein CASSTLNEQFF.

This chain joins TRBV24-1 and TRBJ1-5, with 10 bases that match TRBD1. This CDR3 has 15 amino acids. Looked up from germline, CDR1 is KGHDR and CDR2 is SFDVKD. V shed 10 bases and J 3 bases; nucleotides not matched to a gene: 8. This chain's CDR3 is CATGQGPTSNQPQHF. CDR3 nucleotide sequence: TGTGCCACGGGACAGGGGCCAACTTCCAATCAGCCCCAGCATTTT.

The V call is TRBV11-3, the J call TRBJ2-3, with 7 bases matching TRBD2. Germline V lookup: CDR1 SGHNT, CDR2 YENEEA. The V gene end was trimmed by 3 bases and the J gene end by 0 bases; junction bases not matched to a gene: 6. CDR3 size: 16 residues. The CDR3 DNA reads TGTGCCAGCAGCTTCCCGTCTAGCGGAAGCACAGATACGCAGTATTTT. Its protein is CASSFPSSGSTDTQYF.

In regard to this clone: The junction shows a germline mismatch at one end, possibly a read error. The chain uses TRBV12-3 or TRBV12-4 and TRBJ1-1, with 7 bases identical to TRBD1. CDR3 length equals 11 residues. CDR3: CASSFGTEVVF. In DNA, the CDR3 is TGTGCCAGCAGTTTCGGGACAGAAGTAGTCTTT.

The chain uses TRBV11-2 and TRBJ2-2; 8 bases map to TRBD2. With V trimmed by 1 base and J by 6 bases, 7 bases remained unmatched. CDR1 is SGHAT and CDR2 is FQNNGV in the germline V gene. The CDR3 sequence is 16 residues long. The chain's CDR3 is CASSLGPGLGSGELFF. DNA of the CDR3: TGTGCCAGCAGCTTAGGGCCGGGACTAGGATCCGGGGAGCTGTTTTTT.

The chain uses TRBV5-1 and TRBJ1-6; D might be TRBD1 (5 bases). Trimming removed 0 bases from V and 7 bases from J, with 17 bases in between. CDR3 length: 17 amino acids. CDR1 is SGHRS, CDR2 YFSETQ, per germline. In DNA form, the CDR3 reads TGCGCCAGCAGCTTGGCCCCCAGGGTAGGAGGGAATTCACCCCTCCACTTT. As protein: CASSLAPRVGGNSPLHF.

This chain links TRBV28 with TRBJ1-1; D gene uncertain. The germline V gene encodes CDR1 MDHEN and CDR2 SYDVKM. The CDR3 is 12 residues long. V lost 3 bases and J lost 8, with 10 bases in between. This CDR3 reads CASSFPDGEAFF. As DNA, the CDR3 is TGTGCCAGCAGTTTTCCGGACGGCGAAGCTTTCTTT. Full variable domain (remainder filled in from reference TRBV28 and TRBJ1-1): DVKVTQSSRYLVKRTGEKVFLECVQDMDHENMFWYRQDPGLGLRLIYFSYDVKMKEKGDIPEGYSVSREKKERFSLILESASTNQTSMYLCASSFPDGEAFFGQGTRLTVV.

This rearrangement joins TRBV4-1 to TRBJ1-1, with 8 bases lining up with TRBD1. The CDR3 is made up of 16 amino acids. Germline CDR1 is MGHRA and CDR2 is YSYEKL. After removal of 0 bases from V and 5 bases from J, the junction contained 8 bases not matched to a gene. The CDR3 sequence: CASSQDGSGGGTEAFF. CDR3 in DNA: TGCGCCAGCAGCCAAGATGGGTCAGGGGGCGGGACTGAAGCTTTCTTT.

The gene calls are TRBV5-8 and TRBJ1-3; D is unresolved. There are 12 residues in the CDR3. Germline values: CDR1 SGHTS, CDR2 YDEGEE. Trimming removed 2 bases from V and 11 bases from J, with 11 bases in between. The DNA for the CDR3 is TGTGCCAGCAGCTTCGAGGAGACGGCCATATATTTT. Protein sequence: CASSFEETAIYF.

CDR3 in DNA: TGCGCCAGCAGCCAAGGAAGGGGGACAGGGCGCTCCTACGAGCAGTACTTC. This translates into CASSQGRGTGRSYEQYF. The V call is TRBV4-1, the J call TRBJ2-7; 9 bases are shared with TRBD1. J lost 0 bases, V lost 1 base, and 7 bases had no gene match. CDR3 size: 17 residues. The germline V gene has CDR1 MGHRA and CDR2 YSYEKL.